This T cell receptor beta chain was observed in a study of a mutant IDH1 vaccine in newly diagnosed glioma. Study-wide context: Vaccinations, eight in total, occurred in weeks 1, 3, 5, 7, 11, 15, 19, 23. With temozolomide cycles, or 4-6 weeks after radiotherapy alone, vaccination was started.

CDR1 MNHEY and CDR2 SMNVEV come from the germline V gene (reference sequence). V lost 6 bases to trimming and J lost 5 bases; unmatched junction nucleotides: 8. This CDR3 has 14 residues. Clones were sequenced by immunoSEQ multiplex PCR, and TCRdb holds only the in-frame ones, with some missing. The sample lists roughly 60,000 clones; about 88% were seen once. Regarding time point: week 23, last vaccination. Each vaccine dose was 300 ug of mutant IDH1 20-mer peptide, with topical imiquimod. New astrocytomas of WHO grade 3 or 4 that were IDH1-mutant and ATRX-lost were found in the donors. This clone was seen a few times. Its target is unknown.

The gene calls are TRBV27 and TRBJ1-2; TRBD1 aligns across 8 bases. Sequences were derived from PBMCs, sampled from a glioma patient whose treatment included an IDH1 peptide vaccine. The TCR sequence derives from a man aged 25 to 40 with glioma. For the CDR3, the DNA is TGTGCCAGCAGGAAGGACAGGGAGGGTTATGGCTACACCTTC. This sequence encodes CASRKDREGYGYTF.